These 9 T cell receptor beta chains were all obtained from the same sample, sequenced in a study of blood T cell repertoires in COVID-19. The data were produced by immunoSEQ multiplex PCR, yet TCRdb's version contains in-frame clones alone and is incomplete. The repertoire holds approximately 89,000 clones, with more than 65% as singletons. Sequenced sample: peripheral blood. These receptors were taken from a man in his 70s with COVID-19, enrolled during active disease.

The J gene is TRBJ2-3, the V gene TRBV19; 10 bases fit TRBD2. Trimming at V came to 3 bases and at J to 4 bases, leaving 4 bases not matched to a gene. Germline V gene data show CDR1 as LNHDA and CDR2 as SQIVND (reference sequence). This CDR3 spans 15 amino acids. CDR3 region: CASSMKRGGADTQYF. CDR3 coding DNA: TGTGCCAGTAGTATGAAGCGGGGGGGAGCAGATACGCAGTATTTT. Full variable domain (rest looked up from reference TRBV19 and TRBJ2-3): DGGITQSPKYLFRKEGQNVTLSCEQNLNHDAMYWYRQDPGQGLRLIYYSQIVNDFQKGDIAEGYSVSREKKESFPLTVTSAQKNPTAFYLCASSMKRGGADTQYFGPGTRLTVL.

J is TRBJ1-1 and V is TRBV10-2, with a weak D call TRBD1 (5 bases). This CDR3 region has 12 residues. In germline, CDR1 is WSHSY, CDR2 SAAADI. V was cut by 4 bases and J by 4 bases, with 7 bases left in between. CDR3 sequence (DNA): TGCGCCAGCAGTGCAGGGTCCACTGAAGCTTTCTTT. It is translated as CASSAGSTEAFF.

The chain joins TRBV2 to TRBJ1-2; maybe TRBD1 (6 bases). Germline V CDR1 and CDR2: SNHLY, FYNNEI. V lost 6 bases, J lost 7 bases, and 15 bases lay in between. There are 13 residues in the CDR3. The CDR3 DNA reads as TGTGCCAGCAGAAACTCGGGGGGCGTTGGCTACACCTTC. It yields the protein CASRNSGGVGYTF.

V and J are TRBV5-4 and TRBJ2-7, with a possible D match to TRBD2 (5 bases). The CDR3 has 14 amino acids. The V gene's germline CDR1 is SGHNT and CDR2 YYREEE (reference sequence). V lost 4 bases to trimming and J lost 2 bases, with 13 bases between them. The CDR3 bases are TGTGCCAGCAGCCCGGACTCCCTAGCCTACGAGCAGTACTTC. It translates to CASSPDSLAYEQYF.

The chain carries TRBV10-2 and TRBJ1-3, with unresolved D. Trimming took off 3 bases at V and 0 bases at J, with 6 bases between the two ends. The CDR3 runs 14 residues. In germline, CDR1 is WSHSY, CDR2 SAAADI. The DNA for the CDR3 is TGCGCCAGCAGTGACAGAAGCTCTGGAAACACCATATATTTT. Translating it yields CASSDRSSGNTIYF.

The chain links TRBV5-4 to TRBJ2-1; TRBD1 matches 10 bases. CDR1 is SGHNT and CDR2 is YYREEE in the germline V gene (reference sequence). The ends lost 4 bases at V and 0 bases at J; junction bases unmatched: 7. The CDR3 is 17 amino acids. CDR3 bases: TGTGCCAGCAGCCGGAAGACAGGGGGCAACTCCTACAATGAGCAGTTCTTC. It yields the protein CASSRKTGGNSYNEQFF.

CDR3 in DNA: TGTGCCAGTAGTAAGGGCGGGGGGGCCACAGATACGCAGTATTTT. Its protein product is CASSKGGGATDTQYF. This chain uses TRBV19 with TRBJ2-3; 9 nucleotides align to TRBD2. Per germline, CDR1 LNHDA and CDR2 SQIVND (reference sequence). This CDR3 has 15 amino acids. V gave up 4 bases and J gave up 2 bases; unmatched junction bases: 4. The whole variable domain, filled in from reference TRBV19 and TRBJ2-3, reads DGGITQSPKYLFRKEGQNVTLSCEQNLNHDAMYWYRQDPGQGLRLIYYSQIVNDFQKGDIAEGYSVSREKKESFPLTVTSAQKNPTAFYLCASSKGGGATDTQYFGPGTRLTVL.

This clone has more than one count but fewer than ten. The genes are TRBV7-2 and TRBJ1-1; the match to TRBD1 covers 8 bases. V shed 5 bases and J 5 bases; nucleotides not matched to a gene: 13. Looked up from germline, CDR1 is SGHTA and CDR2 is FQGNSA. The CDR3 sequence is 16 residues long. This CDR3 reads CASSLTPGGEGTEAFF. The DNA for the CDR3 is TGTGCCAGCAGCCTGACCCCAGGGGGCGAGGGGACTGAAGCTTTCTTT.

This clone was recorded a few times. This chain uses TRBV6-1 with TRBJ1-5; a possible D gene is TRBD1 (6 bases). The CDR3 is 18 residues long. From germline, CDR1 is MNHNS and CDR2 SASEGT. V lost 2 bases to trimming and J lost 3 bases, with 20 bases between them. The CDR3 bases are TGTGCCAGCAGTGAATGGAGGGGGGGGGCAGGGAACAATCAGCCCCAGCATTTT. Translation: CASSEWRGGAGNNQPQHF.